A single TCR beta chain is shown here with its context. Other nucleotide sequences from this sample produce the same CDR3. Measured with immunoSEQ multiplex PCR; TCRdb has only the in-frame clones, and not every one. Among under 2,500,000 clones, nearly 97% were seen once, and the ten largest hold approximately 0.13%. This specimen comes from a study of shared clonotypes between healthy human individuals. The CDR3 totals 15 residues. Germline CDR1 is SGHTA and CDR2 is FQGNSA. Between the trimmed V and J ends, which lost 2 bases and 1 base, there was a span of 9 bases. Sequencing used naive CD4+ T cells sorted from blood. Subset: CD45RA+ positively selected. The receptor was derived from a man aged 18 to 30 in good health. This sequence joins TRBV7-2 and TRBJ2-1; D tentatively reads TRBD1 or TRBD2 (5 bases each). The CDR3 region is CASSLSGLSYNEQFF. Here the CDR3 DNA reads TGTGCCAGCAGCTTATCGGGGCTATCCTACAATGAGCAGTTCTTC.